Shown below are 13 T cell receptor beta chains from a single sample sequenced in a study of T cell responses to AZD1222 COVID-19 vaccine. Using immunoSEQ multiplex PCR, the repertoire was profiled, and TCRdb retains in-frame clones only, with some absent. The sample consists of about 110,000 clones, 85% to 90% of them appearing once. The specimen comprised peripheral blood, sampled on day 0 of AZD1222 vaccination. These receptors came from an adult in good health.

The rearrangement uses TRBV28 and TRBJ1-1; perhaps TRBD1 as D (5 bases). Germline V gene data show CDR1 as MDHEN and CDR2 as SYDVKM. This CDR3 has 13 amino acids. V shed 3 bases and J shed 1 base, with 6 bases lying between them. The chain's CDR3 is CASSFTGNTEAFF. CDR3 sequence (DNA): TGTGCCAGCAGTTTCACAGGGAACACTGAAGCTTTCTTT.

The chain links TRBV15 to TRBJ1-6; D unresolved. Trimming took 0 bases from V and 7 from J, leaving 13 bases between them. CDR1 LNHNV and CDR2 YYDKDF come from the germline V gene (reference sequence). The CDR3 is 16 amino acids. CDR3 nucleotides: TGTGCCACCAGCAGAGATCAGGCAGCGCCAAATTCACCCCTCCACTTT. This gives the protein CATSRDQAAPNSPLHF.

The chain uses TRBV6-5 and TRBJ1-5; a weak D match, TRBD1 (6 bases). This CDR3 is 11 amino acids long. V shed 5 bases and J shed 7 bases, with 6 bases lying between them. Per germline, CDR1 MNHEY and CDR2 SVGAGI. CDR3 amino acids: CASSTGQPQHF. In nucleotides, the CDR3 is TGTGCCAGCAGTACAGGGCAGCCCCAGCATTTT.

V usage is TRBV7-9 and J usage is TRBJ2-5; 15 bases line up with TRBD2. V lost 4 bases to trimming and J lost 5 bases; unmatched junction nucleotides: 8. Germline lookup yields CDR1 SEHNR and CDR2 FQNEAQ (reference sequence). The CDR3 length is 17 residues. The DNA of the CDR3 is TGTGCCAGCAGCTGGGGACTAGCGGGGGGCCGTGGGGAGACCCAGTACTTC. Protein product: CASSWGLAGGRGETQYF.

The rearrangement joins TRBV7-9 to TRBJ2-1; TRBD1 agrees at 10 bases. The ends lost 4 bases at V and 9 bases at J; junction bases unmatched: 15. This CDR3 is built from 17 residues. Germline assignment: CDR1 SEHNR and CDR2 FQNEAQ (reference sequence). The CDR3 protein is CASSSSSGTGDPTEQFF. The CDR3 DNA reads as TGTGCCAGCAGCTCTAGTAGCGGGACAGGGGATCCCACTGAGCAGTTCTTC.

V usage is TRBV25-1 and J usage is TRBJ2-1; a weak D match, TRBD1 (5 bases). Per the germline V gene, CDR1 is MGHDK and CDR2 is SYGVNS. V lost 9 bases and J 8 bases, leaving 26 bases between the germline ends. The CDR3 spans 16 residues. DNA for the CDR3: TGTGCCAGTCAGCCACCGGATAATCAGGGTGGCGATGAGCAGTTCTTC. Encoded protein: CASQPPDNQGGDEQFF.

DNA of the CDR3: TGTGCCAGCAGCCGGGACACAGGGCCTCGGAACACTGAAGCTTTCTTT. Translation gives CASSRDTGPRNTEAFF. This chain uses TRBV14 with TRBJ1-1, with a possible D match to TRBD1 (6 bases). The CDR3 is 16 amino acids. V was trimmed by 4 bases and J by 1 base, leaving 16 bases between them. In germline, CDR1 is SGHDN, CDR2 FVKESK.

CDR3 in amino acids: CASRGRVGTDTQYF. CDR3 bases: TGTGCCAGCCGCGGGAGAGTGGGCACAGATACGCAGTATTTT. The V gene is TRBV6-5, the J gene TRBJ2-3; 7 bases are shared with TRBD2. V lost 8 bases and J lost 1; bases outside the gene matches: 6. CDR1 is MNHEY and CDR2 is SVGAGI in the germline V gene. The CDR3 has 14 residues.

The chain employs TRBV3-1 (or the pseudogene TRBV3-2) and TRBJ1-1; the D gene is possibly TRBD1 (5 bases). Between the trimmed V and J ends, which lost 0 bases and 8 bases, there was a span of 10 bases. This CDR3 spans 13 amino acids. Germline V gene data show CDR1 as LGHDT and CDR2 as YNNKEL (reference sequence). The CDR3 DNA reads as TGTGCCAGCAGCCAAGAGGGGCGAGGAGAAGCTTTCTTT. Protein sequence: CASSQEGRGEAFF.

The CDR3 DNA is TGTGCCAGCAGTTACGAGCAGTACTTC. It yields the protein CASSYEQYF. The rearrangement links TRBV27 to TRBJ2-7, with no clear D. CDR1 is MNHEY, CDR2 SMNVEV, per germline (reference sequence). This CDR3 is 9 amino acids long. Trimming left V 4 bases short and J 5 bases short, with 0 bases between.

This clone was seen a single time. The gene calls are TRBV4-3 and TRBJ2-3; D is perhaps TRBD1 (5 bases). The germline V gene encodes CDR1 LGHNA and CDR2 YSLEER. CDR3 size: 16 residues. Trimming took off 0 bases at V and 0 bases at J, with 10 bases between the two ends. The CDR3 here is CASSQEQGASTDTQYF. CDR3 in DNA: TGCGCCAGCAGCCAAGAGCAAGGGGCCAGCACAGATACGCAGTATTTT.

The chain's CDR3 is CSVEAQGRGTEAFF. CDR3 DNA sequence: TGCAGCGTTGAGGCGCAGGGGAGGGGAACTGAAGCTTTCTTT. The chain joins TRBV29-1 to TRBJ1-1; weak D call: TRBD1 (6 bases). V was cut by 3 bases and J by 5 bases, with 16 bases left in between. Germline loops: CDR1 SQVTM, CDR2 ANQGSEA. The CDR3 has 14 residues.

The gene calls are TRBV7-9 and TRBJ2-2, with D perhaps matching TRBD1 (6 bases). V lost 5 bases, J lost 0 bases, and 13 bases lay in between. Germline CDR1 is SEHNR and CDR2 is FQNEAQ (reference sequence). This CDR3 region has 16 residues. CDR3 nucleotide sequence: TGTGCCAGCAGCATCCCTAGGGGGACGAACACCGGGGAGCTGTTTTTT. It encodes CASSIPRGTNTGELFF.